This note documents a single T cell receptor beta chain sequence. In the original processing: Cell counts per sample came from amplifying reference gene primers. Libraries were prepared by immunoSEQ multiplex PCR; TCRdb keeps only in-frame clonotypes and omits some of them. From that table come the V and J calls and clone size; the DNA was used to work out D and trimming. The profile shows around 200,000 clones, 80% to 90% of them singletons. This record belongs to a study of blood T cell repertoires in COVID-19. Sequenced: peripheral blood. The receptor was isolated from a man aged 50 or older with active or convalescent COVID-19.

In DNA form, the CDR3 reads TGTGCCAGCACCATCGGGGGGAGTGGGTACGAGCAGTACTTC. It yields the protein CASTIGGSGYEQYF. V and J are TRBV5-6 and TRBJ2-7; 7 positions match TRBD2. The germline CDR1 and CDR2 sequences are SGHDT and YYEEEE. V shed 6 bases and J 4 bases; nucleotides not matched to a gene: 10. This CDR3 is built from 14 residues.